This TCR beta chain was sequenced for a study of T cells in pancreatic ductal adenocarcinoma. Study-level points and caveats: Mean clonality was roughly 0.1 in tumors and 0.065 to 0.075 in blood, not significantly different.

Selected pancreatic ductal adenocarcinoma patients had undergone surgery without neoadjuvant therapy. The assay was immunoSEQ multiplex PCR, and TCRdb's table has in-frame clones only and misses some. The sample includes roughly 31,000 clones, more than 90% seen only once; the top ten take roughly 2.2%. This CDR3 contains 15 residues. Trimming removed 3 bases from V and 3 bases from J; junction bases left unmatched: 4. Per the germline V gene, CDR1 is KGHSH and CDR2 is LQKENI. Comment on this clone: Its antigen is not identified.

The sequenced sample consisted of PBMCs. The chain has TRBV18 and TRBJ2-2, with 7 nucleotides matching TRBD2. The receptor was isolated from a human donor with pancreatic ductal adenocarcinoma. The CDR3 here is CASSPRGSDTGELFF. Here the CDR3 DNA reads TGTGCCAGCTCACCGCGGGGGTCGGACACCGGGGAGCTGTTTTTT.